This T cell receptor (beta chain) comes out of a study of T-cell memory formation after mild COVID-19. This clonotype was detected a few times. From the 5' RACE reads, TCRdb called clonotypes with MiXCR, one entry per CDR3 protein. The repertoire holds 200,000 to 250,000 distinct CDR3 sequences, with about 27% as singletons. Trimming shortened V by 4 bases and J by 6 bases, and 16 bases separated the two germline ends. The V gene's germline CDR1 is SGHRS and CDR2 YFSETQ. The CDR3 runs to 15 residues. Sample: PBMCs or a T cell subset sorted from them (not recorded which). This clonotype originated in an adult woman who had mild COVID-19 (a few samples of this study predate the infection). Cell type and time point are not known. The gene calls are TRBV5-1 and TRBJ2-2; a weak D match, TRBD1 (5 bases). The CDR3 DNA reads TGCGCCAGCAGCGTAGGACGAGGACAACCCGGGGAGCTGTTTTTT. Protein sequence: CASSVGRGQPGELFF.